The source of this TCR beta chain is a study of shared clonotypes between healthy human individuals. Study-wide results and caveats: An expected dependence of interdonor clonotype sharing on sequencing depth was noted.

This clone was seen more than once but under ten times. What it recognizes is unknown. Germline V CDR1 and CDR2: MNHNS, SASEGT. The length of the CDR3 is 14 residues. Trimming pared 6 bases from V and 8 bases from J, leaving 14 bases between. The data were produced by immunoSEQ multiplex PCR, yet TCRdb's version contains in-frame clones alone and is incomplete. The data contain some 2,100,000 clones, approximately 96% of them singletons. Material for sequencing was naive CD4+ T cells sorted from blood. Specified subset: CD45RA+ positively selected. This TCR came from a man between 18 and 35 years old in good health. The chain is built from TRBV6-1 and TRBJ1-6; D might be TRBD1 (5 bases). The CDR3 region is CASSTGRGDSPLHF. CDR3 nucleotide sequence: TGTGCCAGCAGCACCGGTCGAGGGGATTCACCCCTCCACTTT.